Included here is one TCR beta chain sequence, with context. Germline is not matched at one junction end, which may reflect a read error. Germline V CDR1 and CDR2: DFQATT, SNEGSKA (reference sequence). The CDR3 extends over 14 amino acids. TCRdb redid the calling of the PCR reads with MiXCR, one entry per CDR3 protein. The sample carries fewer than 15,000 distinct CDR3 sequences, roughly 15% recorded once. The entry originates in a study of molecular identifiers for immune sequencing clone quantification. Naive CD8 sequencing libraries were generated from approximately 20,000 to 1,000,000 sorted cells, with 10%, 30% or 50% RNA as input.

The TCR sequence derives from a human donor in good health. Some libraries in this study had Jurkat cell RNA spiked in. Material for sequencing was naive CD8+ T cells from blood, with Jurkat cell RNA spiked in. The subset denotes: FACS-sorted CD8+CD4-CCR7+CD45RA+ naive T cells. J is TRBJ2-1 and V is TRBV20-1, with TRBD2 matching over 7 bases. CDR3 DNA sequence: TGCGGTGCTAGGTCGGGGGGAAGCTACAATGAGCAGTTCTTC. Translation: CGARSGGSYNEQFF.